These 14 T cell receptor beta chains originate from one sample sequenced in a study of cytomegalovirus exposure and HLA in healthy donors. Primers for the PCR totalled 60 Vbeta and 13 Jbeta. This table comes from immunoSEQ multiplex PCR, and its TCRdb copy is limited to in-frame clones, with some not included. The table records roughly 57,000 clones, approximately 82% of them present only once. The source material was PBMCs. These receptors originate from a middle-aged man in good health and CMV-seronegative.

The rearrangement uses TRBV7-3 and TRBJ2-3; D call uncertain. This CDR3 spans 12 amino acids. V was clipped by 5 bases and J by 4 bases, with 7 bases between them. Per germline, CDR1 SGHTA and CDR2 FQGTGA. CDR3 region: CASSPPSDTQYF. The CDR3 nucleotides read TGTGCCAGCAGCCCCCCCTCAGATACGCAGTATTTT.

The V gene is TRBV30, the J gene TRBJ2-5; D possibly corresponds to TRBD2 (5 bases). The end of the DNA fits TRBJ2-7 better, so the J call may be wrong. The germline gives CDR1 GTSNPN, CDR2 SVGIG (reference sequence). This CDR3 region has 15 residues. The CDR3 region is CAWHSMGLRRYEQYF. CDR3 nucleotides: TGTGCCTGGCACTCGATGGGTCTCAGGAGGTACGAGCAGTACTTC.

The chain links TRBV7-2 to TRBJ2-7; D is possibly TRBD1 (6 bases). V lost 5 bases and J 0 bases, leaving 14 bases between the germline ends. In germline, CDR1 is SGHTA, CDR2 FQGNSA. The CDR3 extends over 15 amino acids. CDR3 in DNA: TGTGCCAGCAGCCAGACTCAGGGGAGCTCCTACGAGCAGTACTTC. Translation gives CASSQTQGSSYEQYF. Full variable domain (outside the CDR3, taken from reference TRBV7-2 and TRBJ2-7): GAGVSQSPSNKVTEKGKDVELRCDPISGHTALYWYRQSLGQGLEFLIYFQGNSAPDKSGLPSDRFSAERTGGSVSTLTIQRTQQEDSAVYLCASSQTQGSSYEQYFGPGTRLTVT.

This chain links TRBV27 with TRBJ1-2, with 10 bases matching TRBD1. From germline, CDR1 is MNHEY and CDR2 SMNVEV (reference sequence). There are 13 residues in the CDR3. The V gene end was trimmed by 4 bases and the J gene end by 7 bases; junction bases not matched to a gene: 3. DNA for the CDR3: TGTGCCAGCAGTTGGGACAGGGGTCGTGGCTACACCTTC. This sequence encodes CASSWDRGRGYTF.

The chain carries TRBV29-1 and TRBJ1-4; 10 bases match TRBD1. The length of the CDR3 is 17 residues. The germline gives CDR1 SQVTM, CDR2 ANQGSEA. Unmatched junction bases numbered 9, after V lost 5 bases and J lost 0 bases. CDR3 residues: CSVKAGTGDSTNEKLFF. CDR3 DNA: TGCAGCGTTAAAGCCGGGACAGGGGACTCAACTAATGAAAAACTGTTTTTT.

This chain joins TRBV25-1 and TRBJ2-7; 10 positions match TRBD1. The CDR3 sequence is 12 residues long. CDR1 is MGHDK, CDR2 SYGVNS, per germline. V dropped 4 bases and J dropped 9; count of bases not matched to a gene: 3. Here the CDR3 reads CASSGGQGMQYF. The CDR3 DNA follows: TGTGCCAGCAGTGGGGGACAGGGGATGCAGTACTTC.

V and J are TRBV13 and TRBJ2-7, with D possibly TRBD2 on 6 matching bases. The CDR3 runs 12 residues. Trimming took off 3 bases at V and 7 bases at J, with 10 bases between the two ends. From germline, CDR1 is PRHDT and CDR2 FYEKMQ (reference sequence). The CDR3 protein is CASSFSRGEQYF. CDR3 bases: TGTGCCAGCAGCTTTAGCCGGGGGGAGCAGTACTTC.

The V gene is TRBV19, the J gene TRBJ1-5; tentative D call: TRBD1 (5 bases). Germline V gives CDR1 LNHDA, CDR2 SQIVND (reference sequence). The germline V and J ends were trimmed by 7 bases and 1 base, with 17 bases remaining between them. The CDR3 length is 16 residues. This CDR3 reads CASTPLRAASNQPQHF. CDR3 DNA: TGTGCCAGTACTCCCCTCAGGGCAGCCAGCAATCAGCCCCAGCATTTT. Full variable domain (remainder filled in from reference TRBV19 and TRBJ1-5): DGGITQSPKYLFRKEGQNVTLSCEQNLNHDAMYWYRQDPGQGLRLIYYSQIVNDFQKGDIAEGYSVSREKKESFPLTVTSAQKNPTAFYLCASTPLRAASNQPQHFGDGTRLSIL.

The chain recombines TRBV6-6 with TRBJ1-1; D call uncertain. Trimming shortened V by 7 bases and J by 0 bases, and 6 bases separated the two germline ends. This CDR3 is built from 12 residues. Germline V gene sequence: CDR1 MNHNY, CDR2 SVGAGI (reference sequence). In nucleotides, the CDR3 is TGTGCCAGCACGCGGATGAACACTGAAGCTTTCTTT. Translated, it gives CASTRMNTEAFF.

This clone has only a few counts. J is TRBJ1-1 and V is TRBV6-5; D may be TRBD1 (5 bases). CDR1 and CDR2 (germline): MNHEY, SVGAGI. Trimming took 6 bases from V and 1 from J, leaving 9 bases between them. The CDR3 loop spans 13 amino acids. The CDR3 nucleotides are TGTGCCAGCAGAGAAGACAGGAACACTGAAGCTTTCTTT. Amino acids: CASREDRNTEAFF.

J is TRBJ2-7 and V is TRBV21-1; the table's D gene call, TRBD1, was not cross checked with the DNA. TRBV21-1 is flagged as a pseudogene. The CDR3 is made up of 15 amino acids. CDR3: CASSKSNKVQAEQYF. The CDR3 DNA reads TGTGCCAGCAGCAAGAGTAACAAAGTCCAGGCCGAGCAGTACTTC.

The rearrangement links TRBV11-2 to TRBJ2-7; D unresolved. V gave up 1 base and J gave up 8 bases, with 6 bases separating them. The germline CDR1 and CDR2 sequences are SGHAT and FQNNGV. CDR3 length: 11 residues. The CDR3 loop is CASSLGWQQYF. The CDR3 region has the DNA TGTGCCAGCAGCTTAGGATGGCAGCAGTACTTC.

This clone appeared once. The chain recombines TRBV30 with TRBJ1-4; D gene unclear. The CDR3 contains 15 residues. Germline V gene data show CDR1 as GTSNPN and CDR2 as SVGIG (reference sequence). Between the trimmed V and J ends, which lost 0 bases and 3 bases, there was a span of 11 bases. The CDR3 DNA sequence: TGTGCCTGGAGTGTATTTAAGGGAGCTAATGAAAAACTGTTTTTT. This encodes CAWSVFKGANEKLFF.

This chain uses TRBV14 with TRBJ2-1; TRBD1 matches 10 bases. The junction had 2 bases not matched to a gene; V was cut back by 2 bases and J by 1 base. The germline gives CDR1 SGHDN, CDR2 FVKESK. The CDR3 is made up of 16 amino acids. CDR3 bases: TGTGCCAGCAGCCAATCGGGACAGGGGTCCTACAATGAGCAGTTCTTC. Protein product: CASSQSGQGSYNEQFF.